A single T cell receptor (beta chain) is shown here with its context. Its antigen is unknown. The data were taken from a study of TIL therapy for anti-PD-1-resistant metastatic lung cancer. On the study more broadly: Progressing patients received lymphodepletion, expanded TIL infusion and IL-2.

Study results and caveats: Infused TIL clonotypes partially replaced the baseline blood repertoire, then decayed over months.

The immunoSEQ assay was v3. Libraries were sequenced to approximately 2 million read pairs (survey) or about 5-6.5 million (deep). The repertoire was sequenced with immunoSEQ multiplex PCR; TCRdb's copy has only in-frame clones and lacks some. The table records about 50,000 clones, around 79% of them present only once. Time point given: pre-treatment sample, taken before nivolumab and TIL therapy. Adults with stage 4 NSCLC were enrolled in a phase I trial. This sequence was found in a woman between 25 and 85 years old with non-small cell lung cancer. The material sequenced was blood, taken at baseline.

The CDR3 DNA reads as TGTGCCAGCAGCCTGACTAGCGGACGCACAGATACGCAGTATTTT. It translates to CASSLTSGRTDTQYF. This chain links TRBV6-5 with TRBJ2-3; TRBD2 aligns across 9 bases. The CDR3 runs to 15 residues. Germline CDR1 reads MNHEY; CDR2 reads SVGAGI. V gave up 6 bases and J gave up 1 base; unmatched junction bases: 5.